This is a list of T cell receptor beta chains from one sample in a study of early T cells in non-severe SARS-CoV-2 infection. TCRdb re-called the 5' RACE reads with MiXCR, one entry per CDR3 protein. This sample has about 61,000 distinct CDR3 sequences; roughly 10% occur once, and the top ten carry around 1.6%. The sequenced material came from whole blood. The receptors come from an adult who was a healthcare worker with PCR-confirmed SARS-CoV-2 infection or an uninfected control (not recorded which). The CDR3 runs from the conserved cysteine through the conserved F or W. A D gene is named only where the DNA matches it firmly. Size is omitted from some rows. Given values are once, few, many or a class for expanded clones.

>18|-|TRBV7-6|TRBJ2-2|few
TGTGCCAGCAGCTTAAGCGTTCGCGGCAGGGGTAACACCGGGGAGCTGTTTTTT
CASSLSVRGRGNTGELFF
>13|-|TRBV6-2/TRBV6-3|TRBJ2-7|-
TGTGCCAGCAGTCCAACAGGGATCTACGAGCAGTACTTC
CASSPTGIYEQYF
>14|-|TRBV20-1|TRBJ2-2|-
TGCAGTGCTAGAGGAATGGACCATGGCCGGGAGCTGTTTTTT
CSARGMDHGRELFF
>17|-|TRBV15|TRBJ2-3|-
TGTGCCACCAGCAGCCTAAGGGCAGGGATTGGGACAGATACGCAGTATTTT
CATSSLRAGIGTDTQYF
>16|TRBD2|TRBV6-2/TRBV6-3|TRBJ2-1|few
TGTGCCAGCACCCACCAGTGGCTAGCGGGGGACAATGAGCAGTTCTTC
CASTHQWLAGDNEQFF
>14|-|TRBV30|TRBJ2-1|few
TGTGCCTGGAGAAGGGGCGGGGTTGGGAATGAGCAGTTCTTC
CAWRRGGVGNEQFF
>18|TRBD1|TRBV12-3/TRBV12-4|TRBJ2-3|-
TGTGCCAGCAGTATCCGAGGACAGGTCAATATAGGTACAGATACGCAGTATTTT
CASSIRGQVNIGTDTQYF
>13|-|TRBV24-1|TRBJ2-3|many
TGTGCCACCAGCGGTCCCGACGCAGATACGCAGTATTTT
CATSGPDADTQYF
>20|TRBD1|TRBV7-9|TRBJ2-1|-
TGTGCCAGCAGCTGGCTAGGACAGGGGATTCTAGAGTGGGGAGACAATGAGCAGTTCTTC
CASSWLGQGILEWGDNEQFF
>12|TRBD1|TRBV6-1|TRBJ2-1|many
TGTGCCAGCAGAGGGACAGCGAATGAGCAGTTCTTC
CASRGTANEQFF
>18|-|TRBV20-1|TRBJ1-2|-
TGCAGTGCTAACCTTCCAACGCCGGACAGAATAGGTGATTATGGCTACACCTTC
CSANLPTPDRIGDYGYTF
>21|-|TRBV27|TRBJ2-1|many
TGTGCCAGCAGTTTCAACCCCAATTCGGCTGGGGGGCCGGAGGAATACAATGAGCAGTTCTTC
CASSFNPNSAGGPEEYNEQFF
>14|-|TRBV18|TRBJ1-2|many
TGTGCCAGCTCACCGCTCCGGGTGCCGGGGGGCTACACCTTC
CASSPLRVPGGYTF
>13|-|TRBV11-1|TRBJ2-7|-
TGTGCCAGCAGCTTAGGAAGAGGTGCCGAGCAGTACTTC
CASSLGRGAEQYF
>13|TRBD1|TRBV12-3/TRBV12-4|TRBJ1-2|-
TGTGCCAGCAGTACCCCGACAGGGGGCAGCTACACCTTC
CASSTPTGGSYTF
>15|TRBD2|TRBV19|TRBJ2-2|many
TGTGCCAGCTGGGGGGGAGACAGAATCACCGGGGAGCTGTTTTTT
CASWGGDRITGELFF
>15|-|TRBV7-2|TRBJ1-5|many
TGTGCCAGCAGCCGCTCTGGGGACCGCAATCAGCCCCAGCATTTT
CASSRSGDRNQPQHF
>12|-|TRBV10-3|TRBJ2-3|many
TGTGCCATCAGTTCTAGCGTGGATACGCAGTATTTT
CAISSSVDTQYF
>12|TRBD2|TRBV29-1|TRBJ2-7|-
TGCAGCGTTTGGACTAGCAGTTACGAGCAGTACTTC
CSVWTSSYEQYF
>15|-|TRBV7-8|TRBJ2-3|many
TGTGCCAGCAGCATAGACTCAACTAGCACAGATACGCAGTATTTT
CASSIDSTSTDTQYF